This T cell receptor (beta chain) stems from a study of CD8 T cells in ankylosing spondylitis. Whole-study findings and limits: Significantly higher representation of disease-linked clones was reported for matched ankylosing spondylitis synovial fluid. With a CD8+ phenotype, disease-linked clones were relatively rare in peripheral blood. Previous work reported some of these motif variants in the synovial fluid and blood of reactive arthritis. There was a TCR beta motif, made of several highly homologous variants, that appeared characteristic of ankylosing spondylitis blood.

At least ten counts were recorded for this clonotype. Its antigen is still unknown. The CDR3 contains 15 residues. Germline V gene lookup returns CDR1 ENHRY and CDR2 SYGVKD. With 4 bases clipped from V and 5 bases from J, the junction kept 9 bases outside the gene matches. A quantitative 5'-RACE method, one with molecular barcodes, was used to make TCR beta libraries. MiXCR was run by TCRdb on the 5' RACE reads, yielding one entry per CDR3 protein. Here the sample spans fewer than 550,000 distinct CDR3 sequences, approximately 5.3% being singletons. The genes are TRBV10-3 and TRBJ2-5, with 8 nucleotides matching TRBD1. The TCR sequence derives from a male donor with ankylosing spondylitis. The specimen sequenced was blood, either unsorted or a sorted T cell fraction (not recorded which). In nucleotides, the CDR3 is TGTGCCATCAGTGGTTCCGACAGGGGCCGGGAGACCCAGTACTTC. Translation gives CAISGSDRGRETQYF.